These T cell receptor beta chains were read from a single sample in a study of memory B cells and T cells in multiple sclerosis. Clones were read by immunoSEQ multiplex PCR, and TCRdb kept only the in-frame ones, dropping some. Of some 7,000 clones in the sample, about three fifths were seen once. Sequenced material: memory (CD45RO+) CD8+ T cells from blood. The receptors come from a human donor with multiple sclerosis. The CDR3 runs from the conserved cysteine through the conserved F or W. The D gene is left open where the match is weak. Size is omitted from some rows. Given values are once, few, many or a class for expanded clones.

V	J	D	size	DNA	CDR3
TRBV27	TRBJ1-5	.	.	TGTGCCAGCAGTTTTGTCAGTGGCAATCAGCCCCAGCATTTT	CASSFVSGNQPQHF
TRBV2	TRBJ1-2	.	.	TGTGCCAGCAGTGAAGCGCCCACCGACCCAGGGGACTATGGCTACACCTTC	CASSEAPTDPGDYGYTF
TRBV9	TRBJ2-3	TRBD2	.	TGTGCCAGCAGCCCCGGGACTAGCGGGGGGGCAGATACGCAGTATTTT	CASSPGTSGGADTQYF
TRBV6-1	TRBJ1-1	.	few	TGTGCCAGCAGTGGACAAATGAACACTGAAGCTTTCTTT	CASSGQMNTEAFF
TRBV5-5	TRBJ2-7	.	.	TGTGCCAGCAGCTTGTATATTGGGGGCCTCTCCTACGAGCAGTACTTC	CASSLYIGGLSYEQYF
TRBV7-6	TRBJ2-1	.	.	TGTGCCAGCAGCTTAGGGAGCAATGAGCAGTTCTTC	CASSLGSNEQFF
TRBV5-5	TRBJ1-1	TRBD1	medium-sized	TGTGCCAGCAGCCCTGACAGGGATGGCACTGAAGCTTTCTTT	CASSPDRDGTEAFF
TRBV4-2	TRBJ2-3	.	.	TGTGCCAGCAGCCAAGCCCTACCCGGCGCTCACGCGGGCGGCGCAGATACGCAGTATTTT	CASSQALPGAHAGGADTQYF
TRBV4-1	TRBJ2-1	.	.	TGCGCCAGCAGCCAAGGGCGGGGTGAGCAGTTCTTC	CASSQGRGEQFF
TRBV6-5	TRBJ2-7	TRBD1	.	TGTGCCAGCACCCCGACAGGGGTTATCAACGAGCAGTACTTC	CASTPTGVINEQYF
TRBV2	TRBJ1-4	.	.	TGTGCCAGCAGTGGGACACCCAGGAGATTCGAAAAACTGTTTTTT	CASSGTPRRFEKLFF
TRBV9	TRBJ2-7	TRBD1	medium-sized	TGTGCCAGCAGCAGGACAGGGGGGAGTCACGAGCAGTACTTC	CASSRTGGSHEQYF
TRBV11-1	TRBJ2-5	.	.	TGTGCCAGCAGGCGCGCGGGAGAGACCCAGTACTTC	CASRRAGETQYF
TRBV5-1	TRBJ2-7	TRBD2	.	TGCGCCAGCAGCTGGGAGGGGTCGAACTACGAGCAGTACTTC	CASSWEGSNYEQYF
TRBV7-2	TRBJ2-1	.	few	TGTGCCAGCAGCTTAGGTTGGTGGGAGGCGAATGAGCAGTTCTTC	CASSLGWWEANEQFF
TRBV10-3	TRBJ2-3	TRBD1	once	TGTGCCATCAGAGGGGGACAGGCGACTTTCGCAGATACGCAGTATTTT	CAIRGGQATFADTQYF
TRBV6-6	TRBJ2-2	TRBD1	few	TGTGCCAGCAGTCCCGGGACAGGGGACACCGGGGAGCTGTTTTTT	CASSPGTGDTGELFF
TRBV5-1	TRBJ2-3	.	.	TGCGCCAGCAGCTTGGAGGGGGGCACAGATACGCAGTATTTT	CASSLEGGTDTQYF
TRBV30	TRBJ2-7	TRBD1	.	TGTGCCTGGAGGGGGACAGGGGGCCTCTACGAGCAGTACTTC	CAWRGTGGLYEQYF
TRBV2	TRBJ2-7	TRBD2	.	TGTGCCAGCAGTGAGCCGGGGGGATCCCTCTACGAGCAGTACTTC	CASSEPGGSLYEQYF
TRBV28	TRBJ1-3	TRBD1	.	TGTGCCAGCAGTCCGATGCAGGGGGCTAGTGGAAACACCATATATTTT	CASSPMQGASGNTIYF
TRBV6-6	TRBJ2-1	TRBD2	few	TGTGCCAGCAGTTACTCCGGGGGGTACAATGAGCAGTTCTTC	CASSYSGGYNEQFF
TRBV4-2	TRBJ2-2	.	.	TGTGCCAGCAGCCAAGAGGCAGGGGGGACCGGGGAGCTGTTTTTT	CASSQEAGGTGELFF
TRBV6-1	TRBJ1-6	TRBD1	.	TGTGCCAGCAGTGCCGGGACAGGGACCCTTAATTCACCCCTCCACTTT	CASSAGTGTLNSPLHF
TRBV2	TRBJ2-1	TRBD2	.	TGTGCCAGCAGAATTTCAGCGGGAGGTACCAATGAGCAGTTCTTC	CASRISAGGTNEQFF
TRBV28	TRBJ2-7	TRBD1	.	TGTGCCAGCAGTTTTAGGGGGCGAGTCTACGAGCAGTACTTC	CASSFRGRVYEQYF
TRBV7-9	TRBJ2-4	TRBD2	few	TGTGCCAGCAACGGGGGGGGTGGCCGAGAAGTCAAAAACATTCAGTACTTC	CASNGGGGREVKNIQYF
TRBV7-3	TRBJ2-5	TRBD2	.	TGTGCCAGCAGCAGGGGGACTAGCGGGGGACAAGAGACCCAGTACTTC	CASSRGTSGGQETQYF
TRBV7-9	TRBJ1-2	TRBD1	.	TGTGCCAGCAGCTTAGTGTCGACAGGGATGGGCTACACCTTC	CASSLVSTGMGYTF
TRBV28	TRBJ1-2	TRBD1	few	TGTGCCAGCAGTTTAGCAGGACAGGGAGTTAACCACCGTTATGGCTACACCTTC	CASSLAGQGVNHRYGYTF
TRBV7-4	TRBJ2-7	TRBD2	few	TGTGCCAGCAGCCTCACTCTGGGGGGGAGCTACGAGCAGTACTTC	CASSLTLGGSYEQYF
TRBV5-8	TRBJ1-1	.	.	TGTGCCAGCAGCCCCGGACAGACGAACACTGAAGCTTTCTTT	CASSPGQTNTEAFF
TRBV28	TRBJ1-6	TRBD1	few	TGTGCCAGCAGCCGCGGGACAGTTTCTAATTCACCCCTCCACTTT	CASSRGTVSNSPLHF
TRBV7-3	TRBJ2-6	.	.	TGTGCCAGCAGCTGGGACACCTCTGGGGCCAACGTCCTGACTTTC	CASSWDTSGANVLTF
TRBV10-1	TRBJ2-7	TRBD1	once	TGCGCCAGCAGTGAAACCGGGACAGGGGACTACGAGCAGTACTTC	CASSETGTGDYEQYF
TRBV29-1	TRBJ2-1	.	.	TGCAGCGTTGACGGGAGTGGGCCCTACAATGAGCAGTTCTTC	CSVDGSGPYNEQFF
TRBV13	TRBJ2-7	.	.	TGTGCCAGCAGCTTAGCTTCGGCCTACGAGCAGTACTTC	CASSLASAYEQYF
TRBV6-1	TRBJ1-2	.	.	TGTGCCAGCAGCGCCCCACAGGGAAGCTATGGCTACACCTTC	CASSAPQGSYGYTF
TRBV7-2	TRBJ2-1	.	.	TGTGCCAGCAGCGAGAGTTACAATGAGCAGTTCTTC	CASSESYNEQFF